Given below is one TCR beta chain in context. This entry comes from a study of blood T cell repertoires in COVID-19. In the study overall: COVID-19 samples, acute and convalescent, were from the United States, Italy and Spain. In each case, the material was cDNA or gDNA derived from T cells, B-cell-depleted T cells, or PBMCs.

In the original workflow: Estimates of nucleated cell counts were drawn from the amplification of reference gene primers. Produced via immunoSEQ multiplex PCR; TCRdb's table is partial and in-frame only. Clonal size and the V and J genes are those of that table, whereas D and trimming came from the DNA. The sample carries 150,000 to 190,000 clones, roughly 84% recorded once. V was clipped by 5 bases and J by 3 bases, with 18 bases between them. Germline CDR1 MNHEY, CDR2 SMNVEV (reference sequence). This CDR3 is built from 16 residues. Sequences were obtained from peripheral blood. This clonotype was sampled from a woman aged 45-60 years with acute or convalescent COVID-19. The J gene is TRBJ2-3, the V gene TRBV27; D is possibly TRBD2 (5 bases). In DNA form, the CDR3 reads TGTGCCAGCAGTCCCCTCAGCGGTGGGCCTACAGATACGCAGTATTTT. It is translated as CASSPLSGGPTDTQYF.